This record covers a single TCR beta chain. Its specificity is unknown. V lost 5 bases, J lost 0 bases, and 8 bases stayed unmatched. There are 15 residues in the CDR3. The germline V gene encodes CDR1 GTSNPN and CDR2 SVGIG (reference sequence). 13 Jbeta primers and 60 Vbeta primers were used for the PCR. Data came from immunoSEQ multiplex PCR; TCRdb stores just in-frame clones and leaves some out. The data hold roughly 150,000 clones, with more than 70% observed a single time. The data derive from a study of cytomegalovirus exposure and HLA in healthy donors. About the study: HLA-typed donors contributed around 82 million unique TCRs, which were held in an early data release.

Broader study findings: When presence/absence was analysed, sequencing depth was taken to be roughly uniform across donors.

V and J are TRBV30 and TRBJ1-1; TRBD1 aligns across 8 bases. Sequenced input: PBMCs. The sequence came from a male donor in good health and CMV-seronegative. CDR3 in amino acids: CAWRGQEMLNTEAFF. The CDR3 coding sequence is TGTGCCTGGCGGGGACAGGAGATGCTGAACACTGAAGCTTTCTTT. Supplemented by reference TRBV30 and TRBJ1-1, the full variable domain reads SQTIHQWPATLVQPVGSPLSLECTVEGTSNPNLYWYRQAAGRGLQLLFYSVGIGQISSEVPQNLSASRPQDRQFILSSKKLLLSDSGFYLCAWRGQEMLNTEAFFGQGTRLTVV.